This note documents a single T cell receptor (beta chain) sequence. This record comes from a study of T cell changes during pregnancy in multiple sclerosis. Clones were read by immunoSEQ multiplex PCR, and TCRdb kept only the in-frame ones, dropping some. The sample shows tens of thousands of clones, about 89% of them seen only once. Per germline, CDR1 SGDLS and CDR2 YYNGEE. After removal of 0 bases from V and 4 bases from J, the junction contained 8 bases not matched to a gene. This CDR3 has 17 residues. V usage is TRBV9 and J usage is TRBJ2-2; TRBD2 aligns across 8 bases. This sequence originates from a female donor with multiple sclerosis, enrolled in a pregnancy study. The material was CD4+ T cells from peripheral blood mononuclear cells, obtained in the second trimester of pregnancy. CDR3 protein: CASSVVGVGRATGELFF. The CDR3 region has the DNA TGTGCCAGCAGCGTAGTAGGGGTCGGGAGGGCCACCGGGGAGCTGTTTTTT. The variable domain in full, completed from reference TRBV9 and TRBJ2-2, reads DSGVTQTPKHLITATGQRVTLRCSPRSGDLSVYWYQQSLDQGLQFLIQYYNGEERAKGNILERFSAQQFPDLHSELNLSSLELGDSALYFCASSVVGVGRATGELFFGEGSRLTVL.